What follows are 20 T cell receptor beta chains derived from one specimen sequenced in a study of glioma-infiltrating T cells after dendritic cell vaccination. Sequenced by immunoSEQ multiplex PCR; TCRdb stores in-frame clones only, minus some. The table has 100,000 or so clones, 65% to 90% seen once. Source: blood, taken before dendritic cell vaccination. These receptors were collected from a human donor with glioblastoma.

The chain's CDR3 is CASSHQTENYGYTF. The CDR3, as DNA: TGTGCCAGCTCCCACCAGACAGAAAACTATGGCTACACCTTC. The genes are TRBV19 and TRBJ1-2, with D perhaps TRBD1 (5 bases). The CDR3 is made up of 14 amino acids. Trimming took off 9 bases at V and 2 bases at J, with 16 bases between the two ends. CDR1 is LNHDA, CDR2 SQIVND, per germline (reference sequence).

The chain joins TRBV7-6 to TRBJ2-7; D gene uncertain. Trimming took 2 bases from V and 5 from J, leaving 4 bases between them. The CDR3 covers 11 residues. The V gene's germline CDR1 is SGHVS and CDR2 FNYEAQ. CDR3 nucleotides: TGTGCCAGCAGCTTATCAGACGAGCAGTACTTC. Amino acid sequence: CASSLSDEQYF.

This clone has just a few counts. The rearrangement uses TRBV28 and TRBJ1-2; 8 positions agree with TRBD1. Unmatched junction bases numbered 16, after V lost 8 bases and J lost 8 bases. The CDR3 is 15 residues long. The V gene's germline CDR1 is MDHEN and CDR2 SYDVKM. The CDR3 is CASRTWGRGHAGYTF. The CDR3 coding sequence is TGTGCCAGCCGAACATGGGGCAGGGGGCATGCGGGCTACACCTTC.

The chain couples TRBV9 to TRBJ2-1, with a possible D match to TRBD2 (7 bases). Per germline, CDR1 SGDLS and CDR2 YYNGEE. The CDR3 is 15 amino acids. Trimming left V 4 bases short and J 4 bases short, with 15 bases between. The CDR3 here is CASSSGGAGYNEQFF. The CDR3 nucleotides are TGTGCCAGCAGCTCTGGGGGGGCGGGATACAATGAGCAGTTCTTC.

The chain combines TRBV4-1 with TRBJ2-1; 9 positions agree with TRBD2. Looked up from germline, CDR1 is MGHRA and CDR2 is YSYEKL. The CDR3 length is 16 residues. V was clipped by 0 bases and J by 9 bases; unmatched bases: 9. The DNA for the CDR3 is TGCGCCAGCAGCCAAGAACGGCGGGGGGGCCGGGCTGAGCAGTTCTTC. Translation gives CASSQERRGGRAEQFF.

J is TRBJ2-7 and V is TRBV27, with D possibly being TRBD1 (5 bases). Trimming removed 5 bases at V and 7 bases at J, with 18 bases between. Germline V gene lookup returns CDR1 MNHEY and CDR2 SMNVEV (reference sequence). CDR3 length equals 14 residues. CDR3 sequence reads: CASSPLTVLGEQYF. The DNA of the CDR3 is TGTGCCAGCAGTCCTCTGACAGTTCTGGGGGAGCAGTACTTC.

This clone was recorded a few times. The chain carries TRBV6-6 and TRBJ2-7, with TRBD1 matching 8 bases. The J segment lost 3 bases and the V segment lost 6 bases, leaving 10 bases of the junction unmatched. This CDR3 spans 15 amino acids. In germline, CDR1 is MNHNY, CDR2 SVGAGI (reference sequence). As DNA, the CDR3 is TGTGCCAGCAGGCAGGACAGGGCAGAATTCTACGAGCAGTACTTC. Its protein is CASRQDRAEFYEQYF.

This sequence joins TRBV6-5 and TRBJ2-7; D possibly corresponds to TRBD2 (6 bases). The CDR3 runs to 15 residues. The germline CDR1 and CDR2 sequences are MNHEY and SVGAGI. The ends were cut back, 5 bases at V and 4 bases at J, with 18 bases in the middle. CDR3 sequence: CASSLTDAGSYEQYF. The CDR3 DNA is TGTGCCAGCAGTCTCACTGATGCGGGATCGTACGAGCAGTACTTC.

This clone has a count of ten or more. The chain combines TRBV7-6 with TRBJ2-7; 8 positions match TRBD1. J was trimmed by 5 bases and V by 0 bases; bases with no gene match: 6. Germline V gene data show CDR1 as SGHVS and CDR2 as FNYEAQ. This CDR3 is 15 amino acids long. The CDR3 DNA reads TGTGCCAGCAGCTTAGCCTACGACAGGGGACACGAGCAGTACTTC. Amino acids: CASSLAYDRGHEQYF.

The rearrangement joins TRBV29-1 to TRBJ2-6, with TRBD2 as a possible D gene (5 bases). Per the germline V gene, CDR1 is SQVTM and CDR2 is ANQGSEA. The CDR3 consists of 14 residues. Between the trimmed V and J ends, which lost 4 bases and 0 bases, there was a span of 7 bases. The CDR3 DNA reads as TGCAGCGTTGCCGGGGACTCTGGGGCCAACGTCCTGACTTTC. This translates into CSVAGDSGANVLTF.

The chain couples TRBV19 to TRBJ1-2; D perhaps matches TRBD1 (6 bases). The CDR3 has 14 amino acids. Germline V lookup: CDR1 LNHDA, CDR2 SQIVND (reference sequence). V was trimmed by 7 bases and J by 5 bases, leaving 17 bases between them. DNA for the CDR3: TGTGCCAGTACGGTCGGGACAAGGATATATGGCTACACCTTC. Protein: CASTVGTRIYGYTF. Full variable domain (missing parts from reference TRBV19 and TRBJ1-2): DGGITQSPKYLFRKEGQNVTLSCEQNLNHDAMYWYRQDPGQGLRLIYYSQIVNDFQKGDIAEGYSVSREKKESFPLTVTSAQKNPTAFYLCASTVGTRIYGYTFGSGTRLTVV.

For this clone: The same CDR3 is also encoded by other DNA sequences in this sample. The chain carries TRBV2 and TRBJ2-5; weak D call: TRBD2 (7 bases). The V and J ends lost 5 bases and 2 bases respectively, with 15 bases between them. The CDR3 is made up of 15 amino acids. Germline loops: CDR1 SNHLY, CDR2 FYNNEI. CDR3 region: CASSKQGGTQETQYF. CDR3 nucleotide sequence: TGTGCCAGCAGTAAACAGGGAGGGACGCAAGAGACCCAGTACTTC.

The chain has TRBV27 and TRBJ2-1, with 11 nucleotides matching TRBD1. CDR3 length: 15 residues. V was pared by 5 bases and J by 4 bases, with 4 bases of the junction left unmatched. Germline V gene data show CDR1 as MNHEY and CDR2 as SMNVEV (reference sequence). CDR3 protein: CASSPGDRGYNEQFF. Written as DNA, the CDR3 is TGTGCCAGCAGTCCAGGGGACAGGGGGTACAATGAGCAGTTCTTC.

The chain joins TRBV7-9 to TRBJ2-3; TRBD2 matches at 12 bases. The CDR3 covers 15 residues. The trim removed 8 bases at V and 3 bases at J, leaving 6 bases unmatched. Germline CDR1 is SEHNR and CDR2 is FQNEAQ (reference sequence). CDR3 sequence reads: CASRRTSGETDTQYF. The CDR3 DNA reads TGTGCCAGCCGAAGGACTAGCGGGGAAACAGATACGCAGTATTTT.

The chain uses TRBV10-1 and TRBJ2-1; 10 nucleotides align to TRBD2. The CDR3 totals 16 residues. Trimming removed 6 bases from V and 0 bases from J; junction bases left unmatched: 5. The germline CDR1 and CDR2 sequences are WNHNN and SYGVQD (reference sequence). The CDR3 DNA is TGCGCCAGCAGCCCGGGACTAGCGAACTCCTACAATGAGCAGTTCTTC. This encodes CASSPGLANSYNEQFF.

CDR3 nucleotides: TGTGCCATCAGTGAAACGGGACTCTATGGCTACACCTTC. Protein sequence: CAISETGLYGYTF. This chain uses TRBV10-3 with TRBJ1-2; D possibly corresponds to TRBD1 (5 bases). CDR1 is ENHRY and CDR2 is SYGVKD in the germline V gene. Trimming removed 3 bases at V and 4 bases at J, with 9 bases between. The CDR3 loop spans 13 amino acids.

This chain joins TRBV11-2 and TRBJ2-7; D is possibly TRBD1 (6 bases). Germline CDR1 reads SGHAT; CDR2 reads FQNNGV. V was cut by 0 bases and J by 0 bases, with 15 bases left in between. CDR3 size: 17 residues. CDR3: CASSLDPTGTSSYEQYF. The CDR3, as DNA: TGTGCCAGCAGCTTAGACCCGACAGGAACAAGCTCCTACGAGCAGTACTTC.

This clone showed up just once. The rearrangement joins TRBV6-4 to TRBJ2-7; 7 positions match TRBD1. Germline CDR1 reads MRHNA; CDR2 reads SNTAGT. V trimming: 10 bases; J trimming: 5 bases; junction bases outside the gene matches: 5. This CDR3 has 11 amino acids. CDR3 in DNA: TGTGCCAACTTACAGGGGAACGAGCAGTACTTC. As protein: CANLQGNEQYF.

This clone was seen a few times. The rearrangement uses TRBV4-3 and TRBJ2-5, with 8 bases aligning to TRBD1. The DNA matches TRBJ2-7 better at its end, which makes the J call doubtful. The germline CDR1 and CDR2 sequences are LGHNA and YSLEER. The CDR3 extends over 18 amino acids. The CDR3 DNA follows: TGCGCCAGCAGCCAAAGGTTATGGGCAAGACAGGGGAACTACGAGCAGTACTTC. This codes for CASSQRLWARQGNYEQYF.

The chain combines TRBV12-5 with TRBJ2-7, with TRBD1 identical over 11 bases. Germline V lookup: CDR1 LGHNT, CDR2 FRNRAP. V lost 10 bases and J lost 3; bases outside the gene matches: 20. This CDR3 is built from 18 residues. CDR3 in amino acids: CATPGGDRGATRDYEQYF. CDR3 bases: TGTGCTACCCCCGGGGGGGACAGGGGGGCGACTCGGGACTACGAGCAGTACTTC.